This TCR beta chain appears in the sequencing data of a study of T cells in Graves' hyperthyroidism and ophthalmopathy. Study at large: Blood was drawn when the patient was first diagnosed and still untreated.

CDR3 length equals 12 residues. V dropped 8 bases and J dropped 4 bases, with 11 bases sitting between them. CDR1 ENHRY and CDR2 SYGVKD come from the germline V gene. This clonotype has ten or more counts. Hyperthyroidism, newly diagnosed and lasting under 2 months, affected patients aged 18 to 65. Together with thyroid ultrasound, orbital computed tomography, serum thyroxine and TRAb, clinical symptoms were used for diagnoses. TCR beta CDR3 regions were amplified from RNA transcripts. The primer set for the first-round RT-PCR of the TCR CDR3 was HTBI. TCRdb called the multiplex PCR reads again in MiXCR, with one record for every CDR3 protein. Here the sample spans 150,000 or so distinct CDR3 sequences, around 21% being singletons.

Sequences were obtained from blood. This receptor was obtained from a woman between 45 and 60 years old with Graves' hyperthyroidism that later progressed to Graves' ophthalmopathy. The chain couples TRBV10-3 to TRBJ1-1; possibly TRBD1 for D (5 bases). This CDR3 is CAIRGGGTEAFF. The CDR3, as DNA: TGTGCCATCCGTGGGGGGGGCACTGAAGCTTTCTTT.